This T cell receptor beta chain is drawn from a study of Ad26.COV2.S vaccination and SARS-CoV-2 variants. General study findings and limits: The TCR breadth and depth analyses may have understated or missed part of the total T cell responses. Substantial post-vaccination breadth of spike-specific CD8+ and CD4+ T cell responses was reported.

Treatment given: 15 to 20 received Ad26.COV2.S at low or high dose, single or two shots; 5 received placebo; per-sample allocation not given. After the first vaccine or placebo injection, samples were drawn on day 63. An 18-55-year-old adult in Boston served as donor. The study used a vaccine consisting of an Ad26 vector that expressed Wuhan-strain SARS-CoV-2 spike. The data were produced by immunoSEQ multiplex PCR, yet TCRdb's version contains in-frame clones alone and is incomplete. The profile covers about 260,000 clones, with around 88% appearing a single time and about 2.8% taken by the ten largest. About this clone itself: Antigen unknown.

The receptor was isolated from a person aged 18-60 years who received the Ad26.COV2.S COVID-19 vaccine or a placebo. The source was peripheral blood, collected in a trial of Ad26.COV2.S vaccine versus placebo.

The CDR3 DNA is TGTGCCAGCAGCTTAGAGAGCGGGAGCTCCTACAATGAGCAGTTCTTC. It specifies CASSLESGSSYNEQFF. The chain combines TRBV11-2 with TRBJ2-1, with 8 positions matching TRBD2. Germline V lookup: CDR1 SGHAT, CDR2 FQNNGV. Trimming took 0 bases from V and 0 from J; bases not matched to a gene: 1. This CDR3 contains 16 residues. The full variable domain, in which reference TRBV11-2 and TRBJ2-1 provide the parts outside the CDR3, is EAGVAQSPRYKIIEKRQSVAFWCNPISGHATLYWYQQILGQGPKLLIQFQNNGVVDDSQLPKDRFSAERLKGVDSTLKIQPAKLEDSAVYLCASSLESGSSYNEQFFGPGTRLTVL.